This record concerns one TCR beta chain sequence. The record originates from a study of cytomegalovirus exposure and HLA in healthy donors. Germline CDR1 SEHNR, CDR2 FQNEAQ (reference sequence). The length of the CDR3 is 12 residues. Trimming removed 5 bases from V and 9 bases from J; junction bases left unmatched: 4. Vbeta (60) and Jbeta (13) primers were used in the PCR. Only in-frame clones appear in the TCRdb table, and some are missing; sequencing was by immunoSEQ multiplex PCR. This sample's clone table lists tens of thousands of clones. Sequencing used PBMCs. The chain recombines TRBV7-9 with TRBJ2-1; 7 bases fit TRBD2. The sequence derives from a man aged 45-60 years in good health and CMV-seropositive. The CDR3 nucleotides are TGTGCCAGCAGCCGGACTAGTAGTGAGCAGTTCTTC. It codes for CASSRTSSEQFF. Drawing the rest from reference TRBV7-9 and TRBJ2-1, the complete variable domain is DTGVSQNPRHKITKRGQNVTFRCDPISEHNRLYWYRQTLGQGPEFLTYFQNEAQLEKSRLLSDRFSAERPKGSFSTLEIQRTEQGDSAMYLCASSRTSSEQFFGPGTRLTVL.